What follows are 6 T cell receptor beta chains derived from one specimen sequenced in a study of OX40 agonist ivuxolimab in advanced cancers. Measured with immunoSEQ multiplex PCR; TCRdb has only the in-frame clones, and not every one. The table records about 94,000 clones, around 86% of them present only once. The sample consisted of CD4+ or CD8+ T cells sorted from blood, taken in a trial of the OX40 agonist ivuxolimab. Receptors were obtained from an adult with an advanced solid tumor such as melanoma, head and neck, liver or kidney cancer.

The gene calls are TRBV4-2 and TRBJ1-3, with no clear D. Germline V lookup: CDR1 LGHNA, CDR2 YNFKEQ. V was clipped by 5 bases and J by 0 bases, with 8 bases between them. CDR3 length: 14 residues. Written as DNA, the CDR3 is TGTGCCAGCAGCACGGAGAGCTCTGGAAACACCATATATTTT. As protein: CASSTESSGNTIYF.

The J gene is TRBJ1-2, the V gene TRBV5-4; D is unresolved. The V gene's germline CDR1 is SGHNT and CDR2 YYREEE (reference sequence). V was clipped by 0 bases and J by 7 bases, with 7 bases between them. The CDR3 has 12 residues. In DNA form, the CDR3 reads TGTGCCAGCAGCTTGGTGGACTCTGGCTACACCTTC. Translation gives CASSLVDSGYTF.

The chain employs TRBV6-1 and TRBJ1-1; 7 positions match TRBD1. This CDR3 has 16 amino acids. The V gene end was trimmed by 4 bases and the J gene end by 1 base; junction bases not matched to a gene: 9. Germline assignment: CDR1 MNHNS and CDR2 SASEGT. The CDR3 loop reads CASSVRQGYGNTEAFF. CDR3 DNA sequence: TGTGCCAGCAGTGTAAGACAGGGTTACGGGAACACTGAAGCTTTCTTT.

This chain uses TRBV9 with TRBJ1-1; 11 bases agree with TRBD1. With 0 bases clipped from V and 4 bases from J, the junction kept 8 bases outside the gene matches. Germline V CDR1 and CDR2: SGDLS, YYNGEE. The CDR3 spans 17 residues. The CDR3: CASSVGRTGGSGTEAFF. CDR3 coding DNA: TGTGCCAGCAGCGTAGGGAGGACAGGGGGCTCGGGCACTGAAGCTTTCTTT. Full variable domain (rest looked up from reference TRBV9 and TRBJ1-1): DSGVTQTPKHLITATGQRVTLRCSPRSGDLSVYWYQQSLDQGLQFLIQYYNGEERAKGNILERFSAQQFPDLHSELNLSSLELGDSALYFCASSVGRTGGSGTEAFFGQGTRLTVV.

The chain is built from TRBV18 and TRBJ1-3; D unresolved. CDR1 KGHSH and CDR2 LQKENI come from the germline V gene. The V end was cut by 1 base, the J end by 0 bases, with 13 bases between. This CDR3 is built from 17 residues. The CDR3 sequence is CASSPLQSYSSGNTIYF. The CDR3 nucleotides read TGTGCCAGCTCACCACTCCAGTCCTATTCCTCTGGAAACACCATATATTTT.

The CDR3 loop is CASSQGLAGEGETQYF. The CDR3 coding sequence is TGTGCCAGCAGCCAAGGACTAGCGGGGGAAGGGGAGACCCAGTACTTC. The rearrangement links TRBV4-2 to TRBJ2-5; 12 bases align to TRBD2. CDR3 length: 16 residues. Germline assignment: CDR1 LGHNA and CDR2 YNFKEQ. V gave up 1 base and J gave up 5 bases; unmatched junction bases: 5.